This T cell receptor beta chain was observed in a study of shared T cell receptors in the human thymus. Germline V gives CDR1 SGHAT, CDR2 FQDESV (reference sequence). This CDR3 comprises 14 residues. V shed 3 bases, J shed 4 bases, and the junction held 3 bases outside the gene matches. Sequenced by immunoSEQ multiplex PCR; TCRdb stores in-frame clones only, minus some. Here the sample spans about 380,000 clones, approximately 95% being singletons. This TCR was recovered from a human donor. Specimen: thymocytes. The J gene is TRBJ2-1, the V gene TRBV11-1, with 7 positions matching TRBD1. CDR3 sequence reads: CASSLETGYNEQFF. The CDR3 DNA reads as TGTGCCAGCAGCTTGGAGACAGGGTACAATGAGCAGTTCTTC. Combining the CDR3 with reference TRBV11-1 and TRBJ2-1 gives the whole variable domain EAEVAQSPRYKITEKSQAVAFWCDPISGHATLYWYRQILGQGPELLVQFQDESVVDDSQLPKDRFSAERLKGVDSTLKIQPAELGDSAMYLCASSLETGYNEQFFGPGTRLTVL.